This T cell receptor beta chain was identified during a study of shared clonotypes between healthy human individuals. Study-level results: Despite large depth, rarefaction showed incomplete sorted-subset sequencing.

The naive CD8 fraction comprised CD45RO-negative cells positively selected for CCR7 and excluded terminally differentiated effector memory CD45RA+ cells. The CDR3 is 16 amino acids. Trimming took 0 bases from V and 0 from J, leaving 9 bases between them. Germline-derived CDR1 and CDR2 are LNHDA and SQIVND (reference sequence). The run depth of the assay was deep. Assay: immunoSEQ multiplex PCR; the TCRdb copy retains only in-frame clones and omits some. The sample holds around 2,000,000 clones, just over 90% seen once. As to this clone: Its antigen is not known.

The sequence was obtained from a man aged 18 to 30 in good health. Some clones in this sample may be carry-over from other donors' samples. This sequence joins TRBV19 and TRBJ2-1; no reliable D call. The specimen was naive CD8+ T cells from PBMCs. The CDR3 nucleotides read TGTGCCAGTAGTATAGATCTATTGAGCTCCTACAATGAGCAGTTCTTC. Translation: CASSIDLLSSYNEQFF.